The clone carrying this TCR beta chain was observed a few times. What it binds is unknown. This record comes from a study of vaccination and CD4 T cells after COVID-19. Germline CDR1 is SGHTA and CDR2 is FQGNSA. The length of the CDR3 is 15 residues. Trimming removed 5 bases from V and 7 bases from J; junction bases left unmatched: 8. Sequencing of the DNA from cultured CD4+ T cells was carried out with the Oncomine TCR Beta short-read assay. TCRdb independently ran MiXCR on the PCR reads; one entry per CDR3 protein. The data contain 20,000 to 25,000 distinct CDR3 sequences, 30% to 35% of them singletons. Treatment noted: roughly 11-day PBMC culture with coronavirus spike peptide pools or control peptides (ViraFEST assay).

The V gene is TRBV7-2, the J gene TRBJ1-6; 7 bases are a match to TRBD1. The sequenced sample consisted of cultured CD4+ T cells from blood. The TCR comes from a human donor with COVID-19. CDR3 protein: CASSLRGQGNSPLHF. The DNA for the CDR3 is TGTGCCAGCAGCCTAAGGGGGCAGGGGAATTCACCCCTCCACTTT.